Listed here is a single TCR beta chain. This sample is part of a study of shared clonotypes between healthy human individuals. As processed by the authors: For the immunoSEQ data, sequences were junction-only without quality scores, so filtering differed. TCRdb's copy holds only in-frame clones and misses some; the assay was immunoSEQ multiplex PCR. V and J calls and clone size are as listed in that table; D and trimming were resolved from the DNA. Seen here are 2 million to 3 million clones, over 85% observed once, and the top ten hold 0.35% to 0.45%. In germline, CDR1 is MGHRA, CDR2 YSYEKL. V lost 4 bases and J lost 0, with 11 bases in between. This CDR3 spans 15 amino acids.

The sequence derives from a man aged 18 to 30 in good health. Some clones in this sample may be carry-over from other donors' samples. This rearrangement joins TRBV4-1 to TRBJ2-3, with D possibly being TRBD1 or TRBD2 (5 bases each). Material: naive CD4+ T cells from PBMCs. Subset described: CD45RA+ positively selected. CDR3 nucleotide sequence: TGCGCCAGCAGCCTGTCGGGACCTAGCACAGATACGCAGTATTTT. It is translated as CASSLSGPSTDTQYF.